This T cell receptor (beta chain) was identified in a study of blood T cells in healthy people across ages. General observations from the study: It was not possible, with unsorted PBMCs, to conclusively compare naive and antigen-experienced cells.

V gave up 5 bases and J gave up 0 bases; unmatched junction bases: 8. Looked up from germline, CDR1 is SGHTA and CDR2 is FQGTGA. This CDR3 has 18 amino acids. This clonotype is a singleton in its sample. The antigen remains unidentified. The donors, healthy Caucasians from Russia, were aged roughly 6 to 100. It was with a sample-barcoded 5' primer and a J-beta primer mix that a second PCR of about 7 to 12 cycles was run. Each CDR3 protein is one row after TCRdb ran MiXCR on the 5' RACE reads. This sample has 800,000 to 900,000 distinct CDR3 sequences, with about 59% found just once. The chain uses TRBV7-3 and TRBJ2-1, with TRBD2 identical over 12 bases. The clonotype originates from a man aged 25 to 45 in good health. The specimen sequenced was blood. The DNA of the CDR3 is TGTGCCAGCAGCAAGACTAGCGGGGGAGGGGTCTCCTACAATGAGCAGTTCTTC. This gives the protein CASSKTSGGGVSYNEQFF. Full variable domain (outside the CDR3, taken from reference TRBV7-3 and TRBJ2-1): GAGVSQTPSNKVTEKGKYVELRCDPISGHTALYWYRQSLGQGPEFLIYFQGTGAADDSGLPNDRFFAVRPEGSVSTLKIQRTERGDSAVYLCASSKTSGGGVSYNEQFFGPGTRLTVL.